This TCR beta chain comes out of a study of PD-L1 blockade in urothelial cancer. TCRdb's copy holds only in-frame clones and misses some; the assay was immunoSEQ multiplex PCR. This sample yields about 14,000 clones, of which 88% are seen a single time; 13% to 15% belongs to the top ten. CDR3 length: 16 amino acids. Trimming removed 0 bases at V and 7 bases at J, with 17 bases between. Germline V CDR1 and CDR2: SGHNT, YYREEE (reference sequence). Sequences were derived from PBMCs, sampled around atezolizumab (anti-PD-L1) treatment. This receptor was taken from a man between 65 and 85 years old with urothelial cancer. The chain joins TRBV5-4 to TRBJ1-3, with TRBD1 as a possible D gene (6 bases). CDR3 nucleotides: TGTGCCAGCAGCTTGGACCAAACAGGGTCAAGGAACACCATATATTTT. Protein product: CASSLDQTGSRNTIYF.